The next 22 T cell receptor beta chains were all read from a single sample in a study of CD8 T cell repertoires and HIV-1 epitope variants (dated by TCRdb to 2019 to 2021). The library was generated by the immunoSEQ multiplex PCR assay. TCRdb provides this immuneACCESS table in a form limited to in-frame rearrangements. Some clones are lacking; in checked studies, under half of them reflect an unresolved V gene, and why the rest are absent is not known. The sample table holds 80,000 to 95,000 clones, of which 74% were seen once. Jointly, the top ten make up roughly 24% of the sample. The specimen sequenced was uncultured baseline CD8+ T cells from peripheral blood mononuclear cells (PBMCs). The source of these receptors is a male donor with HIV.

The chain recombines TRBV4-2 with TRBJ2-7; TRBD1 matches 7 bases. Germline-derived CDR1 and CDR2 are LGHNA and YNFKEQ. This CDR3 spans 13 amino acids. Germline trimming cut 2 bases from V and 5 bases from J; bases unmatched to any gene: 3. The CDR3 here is CASSQTRGHEQYF. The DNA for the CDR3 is TGTGCCAGCAGCCAAACTAGGGGGCACGAGCAGTACTTC.

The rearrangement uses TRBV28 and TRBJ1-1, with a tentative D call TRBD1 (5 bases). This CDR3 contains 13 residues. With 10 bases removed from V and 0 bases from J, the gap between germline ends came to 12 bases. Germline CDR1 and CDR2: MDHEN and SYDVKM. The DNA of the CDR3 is TGTGCCATCTCCCCGGGGGTGAACACTGAAGCTTTCTTT. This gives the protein CAISPGVNTEAFF.

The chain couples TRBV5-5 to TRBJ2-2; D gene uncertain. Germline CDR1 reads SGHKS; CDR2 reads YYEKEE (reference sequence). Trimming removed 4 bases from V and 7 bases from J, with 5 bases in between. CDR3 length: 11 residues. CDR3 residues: CASSVGGELFF. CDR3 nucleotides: TGTGCCAGCAGCGTTGGCGGGGAGCTGTTTTTT.

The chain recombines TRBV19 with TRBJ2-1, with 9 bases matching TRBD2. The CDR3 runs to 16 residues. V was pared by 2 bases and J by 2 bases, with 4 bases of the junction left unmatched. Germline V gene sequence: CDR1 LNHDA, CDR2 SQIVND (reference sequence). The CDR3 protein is CASSIQRGAPYNEQFF. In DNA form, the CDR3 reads TGTGCCAGTAGTATACAGCGGGGGGCCCCCTACAATGAGCAGTTCTTC.

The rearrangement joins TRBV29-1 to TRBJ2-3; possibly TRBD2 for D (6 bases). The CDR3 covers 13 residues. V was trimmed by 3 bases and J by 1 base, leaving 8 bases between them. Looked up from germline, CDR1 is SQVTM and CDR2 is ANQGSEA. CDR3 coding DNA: TGCAGCGTTGACGGGGGAGGCACAGATACGCAGTATTTT. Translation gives CSVDGGGTDTQYF.

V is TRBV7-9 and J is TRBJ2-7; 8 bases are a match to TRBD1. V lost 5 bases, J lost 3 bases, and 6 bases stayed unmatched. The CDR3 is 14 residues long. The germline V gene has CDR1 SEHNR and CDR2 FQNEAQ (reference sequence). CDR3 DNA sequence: TGTGCCAGCAGCCTCCGGACAGGGAGCTACGAGCAGTACTTC. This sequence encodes CASSLRTGSYEQYF.

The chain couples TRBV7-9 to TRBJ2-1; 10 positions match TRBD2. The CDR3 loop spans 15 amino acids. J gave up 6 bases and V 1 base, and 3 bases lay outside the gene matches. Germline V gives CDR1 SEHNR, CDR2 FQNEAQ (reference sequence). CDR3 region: CASSLGTSGINEQFF. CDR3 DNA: TGTGCCAGCAGCTTAGGGACTAGCGGTATCAATGAGCAGTTCTTC.

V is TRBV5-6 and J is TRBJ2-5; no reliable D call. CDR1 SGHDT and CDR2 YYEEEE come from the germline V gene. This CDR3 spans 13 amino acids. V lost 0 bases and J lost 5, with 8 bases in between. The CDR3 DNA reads TGTGCCAGCAGCTTGGCCATGGTTGAGACCCAGTACTTC. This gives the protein CASSLAMVETQYF.

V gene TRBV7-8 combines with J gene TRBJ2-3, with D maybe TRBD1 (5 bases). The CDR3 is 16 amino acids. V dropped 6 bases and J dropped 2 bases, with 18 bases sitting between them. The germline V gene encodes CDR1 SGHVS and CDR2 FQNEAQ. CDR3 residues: CASRATLGLNTDTQYF. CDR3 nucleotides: TGTGCCAGCAGGGCCACATTGGGGCTTAACACAGATACGCAGTATTTT.

For the CDR3, the DNA is TGCGCCAGCAGCCAACTACTAGCGAGCAGCTCCTACGAGCAGTACTTC. Its translation is CASSQLLASSSYEQYF. The chain uses TRBV4-1 and TRBJ2-7; TRBD2 agrees at 7 bases. This CDR3 spans 16 amino acids. Trimming at V came to 2 bases and at J to 0 bases, leaving 7 bases not matched to a gene. Germline V gene sequence: CDR1 MGHRA, CDR2 YSYEKL.

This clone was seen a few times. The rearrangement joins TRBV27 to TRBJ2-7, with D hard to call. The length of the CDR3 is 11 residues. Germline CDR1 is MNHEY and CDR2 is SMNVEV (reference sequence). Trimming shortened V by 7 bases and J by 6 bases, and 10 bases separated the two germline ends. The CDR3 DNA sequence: TGTGCCAGCATACCTTGGGGCGAGCAGTACTTC. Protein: CASIPWGEQYF.

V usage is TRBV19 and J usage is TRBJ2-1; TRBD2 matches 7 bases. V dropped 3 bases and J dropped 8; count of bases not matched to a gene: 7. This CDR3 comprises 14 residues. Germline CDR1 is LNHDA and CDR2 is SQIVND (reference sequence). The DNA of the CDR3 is TGTGCCAGTAGTATGAGGACTAGGATCGATGAGCAGTTCTTC. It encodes CASSMRTRIDEQFF.

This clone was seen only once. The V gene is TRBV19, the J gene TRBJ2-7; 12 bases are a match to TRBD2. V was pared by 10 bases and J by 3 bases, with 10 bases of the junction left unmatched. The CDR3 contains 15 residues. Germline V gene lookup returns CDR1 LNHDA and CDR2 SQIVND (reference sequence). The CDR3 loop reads CATTVTSGGGYEQYF. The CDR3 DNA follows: TGTGCCACCACCGTGACTAGCGGGGGAGGCTACGAGCAGTACTTC.

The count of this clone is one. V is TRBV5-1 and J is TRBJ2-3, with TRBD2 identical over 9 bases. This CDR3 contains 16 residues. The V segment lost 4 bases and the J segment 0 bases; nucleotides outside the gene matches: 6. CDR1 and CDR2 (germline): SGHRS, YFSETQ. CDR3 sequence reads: CASSATSGASTDTQYF. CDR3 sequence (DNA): TGCGCCAGCAGCGCGACTAGCGGCGCGAGCACAGATACGCAGTATTTT.

The CDR3 DNA reads as TGTGCCAGCAGCTTATATCCGGGACACGGAAACACCATATATTTT. Translating it yields CASSLYPGHGNTIYF. V is TRBV7-2 and J is TRBJ1-3; D possibly corresponds to TRBD1 (6 bases). V was cut by 2 bases and J by 4 bases, with 12 bases left in between. This CDR3 has 15 residues. Germline values: CDR1 SGHTA, CDR2 FQGNSA.

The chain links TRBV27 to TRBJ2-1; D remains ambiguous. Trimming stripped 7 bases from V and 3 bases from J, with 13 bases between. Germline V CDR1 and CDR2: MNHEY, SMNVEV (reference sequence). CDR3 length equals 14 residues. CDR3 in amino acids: CASIGLGRYNEQFF. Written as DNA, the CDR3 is TGTGCCAGCATTGGGCTAGGCCGCTACAATGAGCAGTTCTTC.

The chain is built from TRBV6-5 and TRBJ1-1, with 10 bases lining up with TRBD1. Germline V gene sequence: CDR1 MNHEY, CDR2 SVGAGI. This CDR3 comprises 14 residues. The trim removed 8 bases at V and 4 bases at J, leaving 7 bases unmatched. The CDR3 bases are TGTGCCAGCGCCCCGGGACAGGGGTTCACTGAAGCTTTCTTT. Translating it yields CASAPGQGFTEAFF.

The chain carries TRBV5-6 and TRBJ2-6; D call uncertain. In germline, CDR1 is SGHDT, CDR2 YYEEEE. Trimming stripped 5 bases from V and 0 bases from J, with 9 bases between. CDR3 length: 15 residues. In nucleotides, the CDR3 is TGTGCCAGCAGTCGGACCGGCTCTGGGGCCAACGTCCTGACTTTC. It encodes CASSRTGSGANVLTF.

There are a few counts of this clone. The DNA of the CDR3 is TGTGCCATCAGGGGACAGAACGAGCAGTACTTC. This translates into CAIRGQNEQYF. This chain connects TRBV10-3 to TRBJ2-7; 7 bases align to TRBD1. Germline CDR1 ENHRY, CDR2 SYGVKD. CDR3 length equals 11 residues. Losses at the gene ends were 6 bases for V and 5 bases for J; bases not matched to a gene: 1.

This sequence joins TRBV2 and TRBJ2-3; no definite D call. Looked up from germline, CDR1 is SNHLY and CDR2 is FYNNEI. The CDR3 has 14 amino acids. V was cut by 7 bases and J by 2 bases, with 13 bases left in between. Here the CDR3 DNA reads TGTGCCAGCAAGTACAGCCCTAACACAGATACGCAGTATTTT. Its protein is CASKYSPNTDTQYF.

For the CDR3, the DNA is TGTGCCAGCGGCGTCCGGGCTGCAGTCGCCAGGTCCGGGGAGCTGTTTTTT. Residues: CASGVRAAVARSGELFF. This chain uses TRBV5-6 with TRBJ2-2; D ambiguous. The CDR3 is 17 amino acids. V was trimmed by 7 bases and J by 6 bases, leaving 25 bases between them. Germline loops: CDR1 SGHDT, CDR2 YYEEEE. The full variable domain, rest sourced from reference TRBV5-6 and TRBJ2-2, is DAGVTQSPTHLIKTRGQQVTLRCSPKSGHDTVSWYQQALGQGPQFIFQYYEEEERQRGNFPDRFSGHQFPNYSSELNVNALLLGDSALYLCASGVRAAVARSGELFFGEGSRLTVL.

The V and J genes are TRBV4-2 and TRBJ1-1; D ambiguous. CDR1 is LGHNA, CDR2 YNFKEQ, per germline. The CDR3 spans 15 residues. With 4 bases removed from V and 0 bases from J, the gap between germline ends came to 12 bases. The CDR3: CASSPSRSVNTEAFF. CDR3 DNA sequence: TGTGCCAGCAGCCCCTCCCGGTCGGTGAACACTGAAGCTTTCTTT.